These 5 T cell receptor beta chains originate from one sample sequenced in a study of long-term antiretroviral therapy in people with HIV. At the survey level, the v3.0 immunoSEQ assay was run. Clones were read by immunoSEQ multiplex PCR, and TCRdb kept only the in-frame ones, dropping some. The sample carries approximately 23,000 clones, roughly four fifths recorded once. The sample in question was unsorted PBMCs, obtained 1.5 years after starting antiretroviral therapy. The origin of the receptors is a man aged 25-45 years with HIV.

This clone was seen more than once but under ten times. The chain joins TRBV19 to TRBJ2-5, with 9 bases matching TRBD2. The V gene end was trimmed by 9 bases and the J gene end by 2 bases; junction bases not matched to a gene: 7. The CDR3 length is 14 residues. CDR1 LNHDA and CDR2 SQIVND come from the germline V gene (reference sequence). CDR3 DNA sequence: TGTGCCAGACCGCTAGCGGGGAAACAAGAGACCCAGTACTTC. Translation: CARPLAGKQETQYF.

This rearrangement joins TRBV18 to TRBJ1-1; D is perhaps TRBD1 (6 bases). This CDR3 has 15 residues. V was pared by 2 bases and J by 4 bases, with 14 bases between. CDR1 is KGHSH and CDR2 is LQKENI in the germline V gene. The CDR3 region has the DNA TGTGCCAGCTCACCATCCCGGGGGGCCGGCACTGAAGCTTTCTTT. This gives the protein CASSPSRGAGTEAFF.

The V call is TRBV18, the J call TRBJ2-2; TRBD2 agrees at 12 bases. The germline V gene has CDR1 KGHSH and CDR2 LQKENI. V gave up 3 bases and J gave up 4 bases; unmatched junction bases: 12. The CDR3 totals 19 residues. The CDR3 DNA reads TGTGCCAGCTCACCGACTGTTAAGACTAGCGGGAGAATCACCGGGGAGCTGTTTTTT. Amino acid sequence: CASSPTVKTSGRITGELFF. Together with reference TRBV18 and TRBJ2-2, the CDR3 gives the full variable domain: NAGVMQNPRHLVRRRGQEARLRCSPMKGHSHVYWYRQLPEEGLKFMVYLQKENIIDESGMPKERFSAEFPKEGPSILRIQQVVRGDSAAYFCASSPTVKTSGRITGELFFGEGSRLTVL.

To note about this clone: No DNA is shown, since the ends of the CDR3 on it are uncertain; the CDR3 is the one TCRdb lists. V is TRBV6-5 and J is TRBJ1-3; TRBD1, the table's D call, was not compared with the DNA. Termini included, the CDR3 measures 15 amino acids. Per germline, CDR1 MNHEY and CDR2 SVGAGI. CDR3 in amino acids: CASSSSGQGRNTIYF.

CDR3 sequence (DNA): TGTGCCAGCAGTTTACTTTCAGTCTCTGGGGCCAACGTCCTGACTTTC. Protein sequence: CASSLLSVSGANVLTF. The gene calls are TRBV28 and TRBJ2-6; no clear D gene. This CDR3 comprises 16 residues. Germline CDR1 reads MDHEN; CDR2 reads SYDVKM. Trimming stripped 2 bases from V and 0 bases from J, with 8 bases between.